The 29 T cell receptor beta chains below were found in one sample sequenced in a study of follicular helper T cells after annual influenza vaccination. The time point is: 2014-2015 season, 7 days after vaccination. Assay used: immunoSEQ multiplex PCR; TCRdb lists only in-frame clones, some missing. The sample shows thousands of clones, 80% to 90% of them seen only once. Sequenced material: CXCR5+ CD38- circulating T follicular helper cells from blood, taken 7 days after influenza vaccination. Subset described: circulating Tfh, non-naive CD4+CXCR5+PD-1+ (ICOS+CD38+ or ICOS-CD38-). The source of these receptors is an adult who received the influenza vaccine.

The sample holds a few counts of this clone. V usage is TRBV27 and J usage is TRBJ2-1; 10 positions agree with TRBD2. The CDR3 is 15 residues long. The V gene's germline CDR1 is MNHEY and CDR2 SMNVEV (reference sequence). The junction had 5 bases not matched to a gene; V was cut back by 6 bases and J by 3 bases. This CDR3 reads CASRRTSGDYNEQFF. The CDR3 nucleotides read TGTGCCAGCAGGCGGACTAGCGGCGACTACAATGAGCAGTTCTTC.

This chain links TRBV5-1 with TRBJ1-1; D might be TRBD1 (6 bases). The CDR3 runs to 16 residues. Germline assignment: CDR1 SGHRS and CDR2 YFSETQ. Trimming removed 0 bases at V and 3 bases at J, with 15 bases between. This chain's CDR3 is CASSLVPGVEDTEAFF. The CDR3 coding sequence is TGCGCCAGCAGCTTGGTGCCAGGGGTGGAGGACACTGAAGCTTTCTTT.

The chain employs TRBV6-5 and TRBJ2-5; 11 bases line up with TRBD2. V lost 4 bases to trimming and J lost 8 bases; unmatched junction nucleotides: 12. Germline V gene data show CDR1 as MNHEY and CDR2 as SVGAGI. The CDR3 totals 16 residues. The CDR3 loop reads CASSSPLAGGSSTQYF. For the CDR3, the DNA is TGTGCCAGCAGTTCGCCCCTAGCGGGGGGCTCGAGTACCCAGTACTTC.

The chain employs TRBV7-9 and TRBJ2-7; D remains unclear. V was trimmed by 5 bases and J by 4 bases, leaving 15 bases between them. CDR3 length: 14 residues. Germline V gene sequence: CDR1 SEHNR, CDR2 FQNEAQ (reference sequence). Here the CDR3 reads CASSHRRAAYEQYF. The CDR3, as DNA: TGTGCCAGCAGCCATAGACGGGCGGCGTACGAGCAGTACTTC.

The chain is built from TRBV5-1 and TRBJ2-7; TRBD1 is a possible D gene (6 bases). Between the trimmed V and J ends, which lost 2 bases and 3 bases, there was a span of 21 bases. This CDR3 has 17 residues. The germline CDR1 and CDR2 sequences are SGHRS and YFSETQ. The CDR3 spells CASSFRAKSGQYYEQYF. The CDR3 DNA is TGCGCCAGCAGCTTTCGAGCGAAATCCGGACAGTACTACGAGCAGTACTTC.

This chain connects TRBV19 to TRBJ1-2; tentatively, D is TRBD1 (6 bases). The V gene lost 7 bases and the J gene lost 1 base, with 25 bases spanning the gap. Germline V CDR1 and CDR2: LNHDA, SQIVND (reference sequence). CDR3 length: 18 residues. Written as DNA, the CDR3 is TGTGCCAGTACACCGACAGGCGTAGGAACTACGGGTAACTATGGCTACACCTTC. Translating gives CASTPTGVGTTGNYGYTF.

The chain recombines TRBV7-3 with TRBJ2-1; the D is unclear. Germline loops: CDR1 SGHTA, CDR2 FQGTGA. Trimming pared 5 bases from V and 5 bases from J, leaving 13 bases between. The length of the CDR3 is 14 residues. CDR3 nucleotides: TGTGCCAGCAGCCCCGAGTGGGGTCACAATGAGCAGTTCTTC. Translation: CASSPEWGHNEQFF.

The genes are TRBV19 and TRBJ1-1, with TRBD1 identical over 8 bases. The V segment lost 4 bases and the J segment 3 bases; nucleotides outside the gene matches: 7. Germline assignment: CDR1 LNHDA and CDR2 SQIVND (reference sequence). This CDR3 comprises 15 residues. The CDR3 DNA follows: TGTGCCAGTAGTACCCCTGGCAGGGGGCACACTGAAGCTTTCTTT. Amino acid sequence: CASSTPGRGHTEAFF.

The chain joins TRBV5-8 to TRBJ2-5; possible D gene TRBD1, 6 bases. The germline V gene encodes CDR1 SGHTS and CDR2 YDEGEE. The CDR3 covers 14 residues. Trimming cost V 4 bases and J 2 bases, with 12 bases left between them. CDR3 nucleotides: TGTGCCAGCAGCCTTGTCAGGGGACAAGAGACCCAGTACTTC. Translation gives CASSLVRGQETQYF.

As DNA, the CDR3 is TGCAGCGTCGGGGGGACAGGGAACCACGAGCAGTACTTC. It yields the protein CSVGGTGNHEQYF. The chain links TRBV29-1 to TRBJ2-7; 9 bases map to TRBD1. Trimming removed 6 bases from V and 5 bases from J; junction bases left unmatched: 8. Per the germline V gene, CDR1 is SQVTM and CDR2 is ANQGSEA. The CDR3 length is 13 residues.

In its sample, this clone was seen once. As DNA, the CDR3 is TGTGCCACCGGCTCTAGGGGCACAGATACGCAGTATTTT. Translated: CATGSRGTDTQYF. The V call is TRBV18, the J call TRBJ2-3; D is ambiguous. CDR3 length equals 13 residues. V was clipped by 10 bases and J by 1 base, with 12 bases between them. The germline V gene has CDR1 KGHSH and CDR2 LQKENI.

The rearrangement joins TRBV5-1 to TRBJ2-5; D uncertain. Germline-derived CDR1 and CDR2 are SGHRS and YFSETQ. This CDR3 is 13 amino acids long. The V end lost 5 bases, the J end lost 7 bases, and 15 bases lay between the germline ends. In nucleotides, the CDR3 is TGCGCCAGCAGACCAGGAGAATTGGGGACCCAGTACTTC. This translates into CASRPGELGTQYF.

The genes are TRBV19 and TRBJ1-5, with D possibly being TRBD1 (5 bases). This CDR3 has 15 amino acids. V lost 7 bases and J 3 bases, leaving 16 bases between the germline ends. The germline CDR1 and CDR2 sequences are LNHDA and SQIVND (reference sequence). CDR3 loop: CASNNGGGFNQPQHF. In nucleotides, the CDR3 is TGTGCCAGTAATAACGGGGGTGGGTTCAATCAGCCCCAGCATTTT.

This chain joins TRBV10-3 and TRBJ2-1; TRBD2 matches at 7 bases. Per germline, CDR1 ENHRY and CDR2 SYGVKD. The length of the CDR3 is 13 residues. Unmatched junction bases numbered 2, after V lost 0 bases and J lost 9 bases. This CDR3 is CAISESASGEQFF. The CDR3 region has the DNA TGTGCCATCAGTGAGTCGGCTAGCGGTGAGCAGTTCTTC.

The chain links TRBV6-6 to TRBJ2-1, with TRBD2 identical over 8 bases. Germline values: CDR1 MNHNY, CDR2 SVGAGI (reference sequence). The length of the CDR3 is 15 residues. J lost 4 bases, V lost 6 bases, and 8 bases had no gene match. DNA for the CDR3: TGTGCCAGCAGCACGAGCGGGAGAGTTTACAATGAGCAGTTCTTC. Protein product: CASSTSGRVYNEQFF.

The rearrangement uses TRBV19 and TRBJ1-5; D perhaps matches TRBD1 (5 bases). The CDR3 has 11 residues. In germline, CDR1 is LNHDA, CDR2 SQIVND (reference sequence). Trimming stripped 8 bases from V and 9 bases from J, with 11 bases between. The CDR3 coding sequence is TGTGCCAGTTGGGACCGGGGGCCCCAGCATTTT. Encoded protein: CASWDRGPQHF.

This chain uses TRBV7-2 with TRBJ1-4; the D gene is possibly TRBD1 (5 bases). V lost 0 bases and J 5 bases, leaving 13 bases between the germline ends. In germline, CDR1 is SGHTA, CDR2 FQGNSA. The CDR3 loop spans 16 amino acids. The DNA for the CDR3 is TGTGCCAGCAGCTTAGCTCCAGGGTTTGTAAATGAAAAACTGTTTTTT. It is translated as CASSLAPGFVNEKLFF.

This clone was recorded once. CDR3 region: CASRSTGDAFF. The CDR3 DNA is TGTGCCAGCAGGTCCACAGGGGACGCTTTCTTT. The rearrangement uses TRBV6-5 and TRBJ1-1; TRBD1 agrees at 7 bases. The germline V gene has CDR1 MNHEY and CDR2 SVGAGI. The CDR3 spans 11 residues. V was clipped by 6 bases and J by 11 bases; unmatched bases: 6.

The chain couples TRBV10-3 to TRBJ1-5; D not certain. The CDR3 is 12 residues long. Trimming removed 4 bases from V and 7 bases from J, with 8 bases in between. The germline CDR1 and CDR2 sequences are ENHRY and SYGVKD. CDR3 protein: CAISGLGQPQHF. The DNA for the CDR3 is TGTGCCATCAGTGGGTTAGGACAGCCCCAGCATTTT.

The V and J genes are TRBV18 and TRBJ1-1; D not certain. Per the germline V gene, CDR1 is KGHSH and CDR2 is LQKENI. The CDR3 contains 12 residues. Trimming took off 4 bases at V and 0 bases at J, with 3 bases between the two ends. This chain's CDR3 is CASSLLNTEAFF. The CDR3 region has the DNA TGTGCCAGCTCACTCCTGAACACTGAAGCTTTCTTT.

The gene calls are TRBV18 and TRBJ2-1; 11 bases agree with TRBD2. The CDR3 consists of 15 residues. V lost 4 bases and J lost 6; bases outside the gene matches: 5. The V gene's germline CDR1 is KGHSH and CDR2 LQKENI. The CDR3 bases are TGTGCCAGCTCACTGGGACTAGCGGTATCCAATGAGCAGTTCTTC. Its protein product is CASSLGLAVSNEQFF.

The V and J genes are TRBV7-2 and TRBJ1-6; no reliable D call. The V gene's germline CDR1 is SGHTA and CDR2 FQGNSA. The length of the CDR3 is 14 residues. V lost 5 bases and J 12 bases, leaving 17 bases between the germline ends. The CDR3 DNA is TGTGCCAGCAGCACGCTCCCAGGTGCAGTACCCCTCCACTTT. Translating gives CASSTLPGAVPLHF.

For the CDR3, the DNA is TGTGCCAGCAGTACCAACTACGAGCAGTACTTC. Amino acid sequence: CASSTNYEQYF. The chain joins TRBV6-1 to TRBJ2-7; D is unclear. Trimming shortened V by 5 bases and J by 3 bases, and 5 bases separated the two germline ends. The germline gives CDR1 MNHNS, CDR2 SASEGT. The CDR3 loop spans 11 amino acids.

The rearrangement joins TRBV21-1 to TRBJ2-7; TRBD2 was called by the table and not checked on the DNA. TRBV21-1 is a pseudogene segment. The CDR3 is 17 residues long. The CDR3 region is CASSRGRRREGLDEQYF. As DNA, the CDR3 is TGTGCCAGCAGCAGAGGGCGTCGGCGGGAGGGCCTTGACGAGCAGTACTTC.

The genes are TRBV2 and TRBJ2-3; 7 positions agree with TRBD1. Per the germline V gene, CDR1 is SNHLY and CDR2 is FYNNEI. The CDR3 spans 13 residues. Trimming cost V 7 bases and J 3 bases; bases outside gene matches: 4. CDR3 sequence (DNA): TGTGCCAGCATGGCAGGGGGAACAGATACGCAGTATTTT. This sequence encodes CASMAGGTDTQYF.

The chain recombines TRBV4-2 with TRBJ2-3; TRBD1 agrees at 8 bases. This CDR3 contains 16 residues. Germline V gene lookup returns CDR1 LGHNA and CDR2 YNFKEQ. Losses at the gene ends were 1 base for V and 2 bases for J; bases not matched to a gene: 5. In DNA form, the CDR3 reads TGTGCCAGCAGCCAAGCGGACAGGGCCGACACAGATACGCAGTATTTT. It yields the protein CASSQADRADTDTQYF.

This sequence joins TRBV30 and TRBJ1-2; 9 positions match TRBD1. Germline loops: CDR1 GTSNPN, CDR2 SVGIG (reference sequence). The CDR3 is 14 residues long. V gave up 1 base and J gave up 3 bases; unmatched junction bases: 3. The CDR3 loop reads CAWSGGQGYYGYTF. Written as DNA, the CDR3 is TGTGCCTGGAGTGGGGGACAGGGTTACTATGGCTACACCTTC.

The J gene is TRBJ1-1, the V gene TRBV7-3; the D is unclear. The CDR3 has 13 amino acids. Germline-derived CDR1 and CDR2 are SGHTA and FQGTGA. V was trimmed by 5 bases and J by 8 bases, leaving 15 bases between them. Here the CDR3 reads CASSRLETQEAFF. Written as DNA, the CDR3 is TGTGCCAGCAGCCGCCTGGAGACGCAGGAAGCTTTCTTT.

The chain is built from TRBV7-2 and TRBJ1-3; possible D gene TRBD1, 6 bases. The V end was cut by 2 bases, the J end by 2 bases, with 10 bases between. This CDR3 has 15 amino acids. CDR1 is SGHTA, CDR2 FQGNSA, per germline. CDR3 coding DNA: TGTGCCAGCAGCTTAAACAGGGTCGCTGGAAACACCATATATTTT. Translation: CASSLNRVAGNTIYF.